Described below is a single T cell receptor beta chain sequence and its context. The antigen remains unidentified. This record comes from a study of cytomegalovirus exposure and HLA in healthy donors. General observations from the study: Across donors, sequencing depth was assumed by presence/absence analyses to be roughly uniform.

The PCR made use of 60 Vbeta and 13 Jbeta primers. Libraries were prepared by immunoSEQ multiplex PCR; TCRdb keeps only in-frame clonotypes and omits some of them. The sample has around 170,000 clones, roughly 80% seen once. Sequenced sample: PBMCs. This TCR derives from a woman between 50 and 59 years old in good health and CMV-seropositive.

This chain's CDR3 is CASSINSYNEQFF. CDR3 coding DNA: TGTGCCAGTAGTATTAACAGCTACAATGAGCAGTTCTTC. This chain joins TRBV19 and TRBJ2-1; unclear D gene. CDR1 is LNHDA, CDR2 SQIVND, per germline (reference sequence). Between the trimmed V and J ends, which lost 3 bases and 3 bases, there was a span of 6 bases. This CDR3 spans 13 amino acids.